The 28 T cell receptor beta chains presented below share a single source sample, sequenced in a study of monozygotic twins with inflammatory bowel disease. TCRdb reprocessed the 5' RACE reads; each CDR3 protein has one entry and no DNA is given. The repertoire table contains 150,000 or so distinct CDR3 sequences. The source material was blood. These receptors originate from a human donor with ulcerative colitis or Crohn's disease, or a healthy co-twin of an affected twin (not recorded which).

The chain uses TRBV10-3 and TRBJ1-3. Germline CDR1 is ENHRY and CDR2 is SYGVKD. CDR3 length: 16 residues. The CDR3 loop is CAISESSLGSGNTIYF.

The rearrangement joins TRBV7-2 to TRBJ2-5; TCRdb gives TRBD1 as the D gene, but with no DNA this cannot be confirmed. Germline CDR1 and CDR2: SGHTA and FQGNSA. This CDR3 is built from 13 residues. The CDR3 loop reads CASSRQSQETQYF.

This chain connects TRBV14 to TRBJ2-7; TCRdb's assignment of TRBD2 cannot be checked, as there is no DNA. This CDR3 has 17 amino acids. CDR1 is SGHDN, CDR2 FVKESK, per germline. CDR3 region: CASSQGLAQRLSYEQYF.

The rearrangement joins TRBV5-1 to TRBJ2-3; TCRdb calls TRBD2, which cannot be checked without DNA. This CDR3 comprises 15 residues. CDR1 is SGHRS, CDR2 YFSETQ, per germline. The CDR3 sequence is CATASGRSSTDTQYF.

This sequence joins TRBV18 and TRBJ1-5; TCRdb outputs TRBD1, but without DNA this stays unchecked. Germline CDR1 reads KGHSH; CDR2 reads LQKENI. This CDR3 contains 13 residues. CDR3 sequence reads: CASSPQGNQPQHF.

The CDR3 sequence is CASSEGGDHTDTQYF. The chain employs TRBV6-4 and TRBJ2-3; the D call of TRBD1 rests on TCRdb alone, since no DNA is present to check it. Germline V gives CDR1 MRHNA, CDR2 SNTAGT. The CDR3 has 15 amino acids.

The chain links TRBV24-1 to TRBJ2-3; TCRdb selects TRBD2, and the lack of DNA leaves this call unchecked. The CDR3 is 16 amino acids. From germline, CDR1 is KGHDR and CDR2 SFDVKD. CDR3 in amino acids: CATSDPTGLVTGTQYF.

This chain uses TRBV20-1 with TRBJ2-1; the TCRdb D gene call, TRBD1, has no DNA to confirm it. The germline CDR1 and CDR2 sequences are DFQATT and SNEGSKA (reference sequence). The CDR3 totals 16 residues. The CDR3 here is CSARPGGAVLDFEQFF.

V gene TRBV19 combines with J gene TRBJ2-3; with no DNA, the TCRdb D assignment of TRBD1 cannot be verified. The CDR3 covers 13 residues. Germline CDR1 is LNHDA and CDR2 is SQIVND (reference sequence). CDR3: CASSIQGTDTQYF.

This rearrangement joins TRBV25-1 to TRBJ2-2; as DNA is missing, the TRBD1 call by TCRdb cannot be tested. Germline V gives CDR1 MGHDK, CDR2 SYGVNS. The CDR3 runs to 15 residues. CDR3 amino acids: CASSERGLNTGELFF.

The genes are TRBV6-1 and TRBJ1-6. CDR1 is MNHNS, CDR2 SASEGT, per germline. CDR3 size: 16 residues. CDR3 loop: CASSERAVSYNSPLHF.

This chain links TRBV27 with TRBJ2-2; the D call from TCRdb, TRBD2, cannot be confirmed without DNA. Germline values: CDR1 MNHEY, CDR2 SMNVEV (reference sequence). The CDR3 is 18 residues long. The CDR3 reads CASSFGVERAASTGELFF.

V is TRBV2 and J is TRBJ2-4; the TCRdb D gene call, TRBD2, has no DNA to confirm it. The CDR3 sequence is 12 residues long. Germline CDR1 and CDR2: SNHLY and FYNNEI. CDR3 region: CASSGGSGIQYF.

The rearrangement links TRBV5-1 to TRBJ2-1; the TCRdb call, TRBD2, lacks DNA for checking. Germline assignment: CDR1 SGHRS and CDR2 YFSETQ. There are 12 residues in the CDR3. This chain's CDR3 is CASSLEREGQFF.

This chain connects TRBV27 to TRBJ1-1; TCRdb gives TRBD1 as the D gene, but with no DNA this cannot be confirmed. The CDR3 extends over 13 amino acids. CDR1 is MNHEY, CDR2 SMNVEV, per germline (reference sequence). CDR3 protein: CASKGQGRTEAFF.

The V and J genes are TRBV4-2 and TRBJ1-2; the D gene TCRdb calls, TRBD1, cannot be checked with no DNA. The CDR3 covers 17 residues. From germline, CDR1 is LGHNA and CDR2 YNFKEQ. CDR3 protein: CASSQEVGGGPLGGYTF.

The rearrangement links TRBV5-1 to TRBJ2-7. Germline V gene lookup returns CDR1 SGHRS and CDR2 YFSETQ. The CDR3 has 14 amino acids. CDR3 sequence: CASSLAVGVYEQYF.

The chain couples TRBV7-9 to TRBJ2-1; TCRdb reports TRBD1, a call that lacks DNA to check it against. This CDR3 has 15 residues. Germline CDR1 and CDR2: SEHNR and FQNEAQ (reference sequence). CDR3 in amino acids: CASSIPGTGSREQFF. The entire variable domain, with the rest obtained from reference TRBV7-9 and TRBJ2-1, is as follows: DTGVSQNPRHKITKRGQNVTFRCDPISEHNRLYWYRQTLGQGPEFLTYFQNEAQLEKSRLLSDRFSAERPKGSFSTLEIQRTEQGDSAMYLCASSIPGTGSREQFFGPGTRLTVL.

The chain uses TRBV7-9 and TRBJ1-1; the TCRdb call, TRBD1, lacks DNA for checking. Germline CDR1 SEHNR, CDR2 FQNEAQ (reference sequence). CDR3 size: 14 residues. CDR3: CASSFHRGETEAFF.

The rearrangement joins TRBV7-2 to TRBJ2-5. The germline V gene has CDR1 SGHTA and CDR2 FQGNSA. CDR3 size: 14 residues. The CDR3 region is CASSLSASYETQYF.

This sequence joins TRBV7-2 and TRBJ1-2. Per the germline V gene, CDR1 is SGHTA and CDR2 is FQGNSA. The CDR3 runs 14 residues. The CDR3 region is CASALRGWNYGYTF.

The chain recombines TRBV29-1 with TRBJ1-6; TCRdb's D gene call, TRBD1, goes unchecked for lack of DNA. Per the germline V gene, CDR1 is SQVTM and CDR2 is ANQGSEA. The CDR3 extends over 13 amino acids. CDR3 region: CSVAGTANSPLHF.

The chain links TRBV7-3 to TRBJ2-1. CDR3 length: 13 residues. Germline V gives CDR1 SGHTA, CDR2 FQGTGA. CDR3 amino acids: CASSLRTSNEQFF.

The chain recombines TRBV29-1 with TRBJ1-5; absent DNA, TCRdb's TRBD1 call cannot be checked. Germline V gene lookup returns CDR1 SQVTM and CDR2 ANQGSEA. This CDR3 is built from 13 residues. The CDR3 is CSVGEYSNQPQHF. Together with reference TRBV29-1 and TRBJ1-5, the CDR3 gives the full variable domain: SAVISQKPSRDICQRGTSLTIQCQVDSQVTMMFWYRQQPGQSLTLIATANQGSEATYESGFVIDKFPISRPNLTFSTLTVSNMSPEDSSIYLCSVGEYSNQPQHFGDGTRLSIL.

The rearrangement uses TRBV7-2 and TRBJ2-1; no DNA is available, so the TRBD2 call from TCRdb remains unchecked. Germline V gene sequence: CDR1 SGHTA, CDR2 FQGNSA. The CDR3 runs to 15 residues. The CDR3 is CASRMTSGRADEQFF.

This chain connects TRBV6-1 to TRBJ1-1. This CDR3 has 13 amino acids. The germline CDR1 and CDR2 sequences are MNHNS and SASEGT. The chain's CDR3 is CASSAGMNTEAFF.

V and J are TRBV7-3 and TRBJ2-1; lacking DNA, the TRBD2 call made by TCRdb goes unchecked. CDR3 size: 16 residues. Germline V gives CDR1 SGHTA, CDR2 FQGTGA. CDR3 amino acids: CASSLMTSGGYNEQFF.

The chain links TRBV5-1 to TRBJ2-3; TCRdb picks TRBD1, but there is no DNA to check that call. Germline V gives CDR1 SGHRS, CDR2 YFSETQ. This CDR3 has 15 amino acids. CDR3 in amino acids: CASSSTGVGTDTQYF.